These 10 T cell receptor beta chains were sequenced from one sample in a study of low-dose radiotherapy and immunotherapy resistance in tumors. First-strand cDNA used TRAV- and TRBV-specific primers, covering alpha and beta chains. With a V-primer adapter and a constant-region primer, TCRs were amplified for about 19 PCR cycles. One entry per CDR3 protein results from TCRdb running MiXCR on the reads. The sample records approximately 12,000 distinct CDR3 sequences, roughly 60% being singletons. The source of these receptors is a human donor with advanced metastatic prostate, ovarian, gallbladder or colorectal cancer (not recorded which). This table probably holds off-target reads from a library built for another chain.

The table lists this clonotype with a few counts. The J gene is TRBJ2-7, the V gene TRBV4-3; 8 bases are shared with TRBD2. After removal of 0 bases from V and 4 bases from J, the junction contained 11 bases not matched to a gene. This CDR3 has 17 amino acids. Germline assignment: CDR1 LGHNA and CDR2 YSLEER. CDR3 sequence reads: CASSQDWRAGGSYEQYF. The DNA of the CDR3 is TGCGCCAGCAGCCAAGATTGGAGGGCGGGAGGATCTTACGAGCAGTACTTC.

The V call is TRBV7-9, the J call TRBJ2-1; D is uncertain. The germline gives CDR1 SEHNR, CDR2 FQNEAQ (reference sequence). The V end lost 5 bases, the J end lost 4 bases, and 9 bases lay between the germline ends. This CDR3 has 13 residues. The CDR3 DNA follows: TGTGCCAGCAGCAGGACCGGTTACAATGAGCAGTTCTTC. It translates to CASSRTGYNEQFF.

The chain joins TRBV6-6 to TRBJ1-4; TRBD1 is a possible D gene (5 bases). Germline lookup yields CDR1 MNHNY and CDR2 SVGAGI (reference sequence). Trimming removed 2 bases from V and 7 bases from J, with 8 bases in between. The CDR3 extends over 13 amino acids. CDR3 DNA: TGTGCCAGCAGTTACGGGACTGGTGAAAAACTGTTTTTT. Translating it yields CASSYGTGEKLFF.

The rearrangement joins TRBV28 to TRBJ1-4, with a tentative D call TRBD1 (5 bases). The CDR3 contains 12 residues. CDR1 is MDHEN and CDR2 is SYDVKM in the germline V gene. V was clipped by 10 bases and J by 7 bases, with 13 bases between them. The DNA of the CDR3 is TGTGCCACCCAGGACATAACTGAAAAACTGTTTTTT. Translating it yields CATQDITEKLFF.

The genes are TRBV4-2 and TRBJ2-3; possibly TRBD2 for D (5 bases). Germline-derived CDR1 and CDR2 are LGHNA and YNFKEQ. CDR3 size: 17 residues. Trimming took 0 bases from V and 0 from J, leaving 13 bases between them. The CDR3 DNA reads TGTGCCAGCAGCCAAGATCTGAAGCGGACCAGCACAGATACGCAGTATTTT. Protein product: CASSQDLKRTSTDTQYF.

CDR3 sequence (DNA): TGTGCCAGCAGTGATCGAACCCATGGCTACACCTTC. It translates to CASSDRTHGYTF. The genes are TRBV25-1 and TRBJ1-2; D is unclear. The CDR3 contains 12 residues. CDR1 and CDR2 from the germline V gene are MGHDK and SYGVNS. Between the trimmed V and J ends, which lost 3 bases and 6 bases, there was a span of 8 bases.

This clonotype has only a few counts. A junction boundary mismatches the germline segment, possibly from a read error. The chain employs TRBV23-1 and TRBJ2-2; no firm D call. TRBV23-1 carries the ORF label, with uncertain function. The CDR3 contains 9 residues. CDR3 in DNA: TGCGCCAGCAGTCGGCTTGGGGAATTT. This encodes CASSRLGEF.

This rearrangement joins TRBV27 to TRBJ2-1; 9 nucleotides align to TRBD2. This CDR3 has 12 residues. Germline V gives CDR1 MNHEY, CDR2 SMNVEV (reference sequence). The CDR3 loop reads CAIAGDYNEQFF. In nucleotides, the CDR3 is TGTGCTATAGCGGGAGACTACAATGAGCAGTTCTTC.

This clonotype is medium-sized in the sample. This sequence joins TRBV11-2 and TRBJ1-2, with TRBD1 identical over 10 bases. This CDR3 spans 14 amino acids. From germline, CDR1 is SGHAT and CDR2 FQNNGV. V gave up 1 base and J gave up 13 bases; unmatched junction bases: 9. CDR3 nucleotides: TGTGCCAGCAGCTTAGCCGGGACAGGGGCGGGTTCCACCTTC. This sequence encodes CASSLAGTGAGSTF.

Only a few counts were recorded for this clonotype. This sequence joins TRBV11-2 and TRBJ2-5, with 11 bases fitting TRBD2. The V gene end was trimmed by 5 bases and the J gene end by 5 bases; junction bases not matched to a gene: 7. Germline V gene sequence: CDR1 SGHAT, CDR2 FQNNGV. This CDR3 has 15 amino acids. Here the CDR3 DNA reads TGTGCCAGCAGCCAACTAGCGGGAGTCGGCGAGACCCAGTACTTC. Translation gives CASSQLAGVGETQYF.